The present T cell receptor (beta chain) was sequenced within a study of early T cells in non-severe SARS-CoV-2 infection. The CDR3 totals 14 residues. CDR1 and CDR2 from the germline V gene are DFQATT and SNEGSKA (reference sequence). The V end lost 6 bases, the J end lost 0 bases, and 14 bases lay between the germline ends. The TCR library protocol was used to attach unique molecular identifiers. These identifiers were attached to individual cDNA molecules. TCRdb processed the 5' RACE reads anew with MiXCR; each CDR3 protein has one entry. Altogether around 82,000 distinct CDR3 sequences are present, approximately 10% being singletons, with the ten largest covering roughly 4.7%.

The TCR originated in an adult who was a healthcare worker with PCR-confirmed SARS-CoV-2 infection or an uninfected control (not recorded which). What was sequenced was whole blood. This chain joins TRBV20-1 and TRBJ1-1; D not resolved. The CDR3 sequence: CSAPATRMNTEAFF. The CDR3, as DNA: TGCAGTGCACCCGCAACAAGAATGAACACTGAAGCTTTCTTT.